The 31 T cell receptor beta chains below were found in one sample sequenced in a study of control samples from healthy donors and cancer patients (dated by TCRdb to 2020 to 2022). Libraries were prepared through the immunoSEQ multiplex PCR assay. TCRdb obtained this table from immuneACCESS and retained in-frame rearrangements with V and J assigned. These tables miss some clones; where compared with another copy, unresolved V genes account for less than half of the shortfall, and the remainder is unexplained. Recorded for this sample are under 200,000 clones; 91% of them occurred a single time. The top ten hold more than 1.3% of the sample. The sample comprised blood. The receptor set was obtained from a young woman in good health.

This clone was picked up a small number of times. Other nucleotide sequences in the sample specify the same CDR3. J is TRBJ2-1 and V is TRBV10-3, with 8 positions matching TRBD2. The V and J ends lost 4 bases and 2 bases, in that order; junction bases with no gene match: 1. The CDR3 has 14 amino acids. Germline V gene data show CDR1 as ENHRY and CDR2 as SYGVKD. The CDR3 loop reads CAISAGGPYNEQFF. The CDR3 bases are TGTGCCATCAGTGCGGGAGGGCCCTACAATGAGCAGTTCTTC.

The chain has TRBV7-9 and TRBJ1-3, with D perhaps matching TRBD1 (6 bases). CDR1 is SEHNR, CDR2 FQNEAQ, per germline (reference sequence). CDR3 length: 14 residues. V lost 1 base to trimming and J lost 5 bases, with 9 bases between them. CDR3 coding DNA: TGTGCCAGCAGCTTAGGGAGGGGGAGAAACACCATATATTTT. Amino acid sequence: CASSLGRGRNTIYF.

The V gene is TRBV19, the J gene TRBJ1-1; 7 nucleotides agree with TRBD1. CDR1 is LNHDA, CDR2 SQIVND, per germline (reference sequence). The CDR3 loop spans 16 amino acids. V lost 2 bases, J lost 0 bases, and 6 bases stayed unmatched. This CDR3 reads CASSIPGQSMNTEAFF. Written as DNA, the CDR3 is TGTGCCAGTAGTATACCGGGACAGAGCATGAACACTGAAGCTTTCTTT.

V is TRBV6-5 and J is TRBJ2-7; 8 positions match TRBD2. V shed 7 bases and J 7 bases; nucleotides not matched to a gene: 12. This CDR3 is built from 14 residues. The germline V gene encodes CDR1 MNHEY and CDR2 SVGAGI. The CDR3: CASTNSGTNREQYF. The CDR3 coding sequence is TGTGCCAGCACTAATAGCGGGACCAATCGGGAGCAGTACTTC.

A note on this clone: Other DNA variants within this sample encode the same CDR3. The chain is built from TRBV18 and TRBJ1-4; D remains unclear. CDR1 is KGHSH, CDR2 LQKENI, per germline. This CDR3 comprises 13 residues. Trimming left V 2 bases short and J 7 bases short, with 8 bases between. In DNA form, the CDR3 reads TGTGCCAGCTCACCAGGGGTGGGTGAAAAACTGTTTTTT. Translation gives CASSPGVGEKLFF.

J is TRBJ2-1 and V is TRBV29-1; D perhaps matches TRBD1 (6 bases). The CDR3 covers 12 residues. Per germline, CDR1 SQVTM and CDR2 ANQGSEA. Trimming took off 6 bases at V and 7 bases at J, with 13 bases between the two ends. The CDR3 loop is CSVNEGTNEQFF. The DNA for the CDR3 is TGCAGCGTCAATGAGGGGACAAATGAGCAGTTCTTC.

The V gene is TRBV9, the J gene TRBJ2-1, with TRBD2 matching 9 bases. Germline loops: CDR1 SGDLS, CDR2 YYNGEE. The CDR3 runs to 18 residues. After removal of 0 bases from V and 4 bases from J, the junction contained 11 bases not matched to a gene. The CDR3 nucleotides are TGTGCCAGCAGCGTAGGGTCTAGCGGGATGGGGCTGTACAATGAGCAGTTCTTC. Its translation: CASSVGSSGMGLYNEQFF.

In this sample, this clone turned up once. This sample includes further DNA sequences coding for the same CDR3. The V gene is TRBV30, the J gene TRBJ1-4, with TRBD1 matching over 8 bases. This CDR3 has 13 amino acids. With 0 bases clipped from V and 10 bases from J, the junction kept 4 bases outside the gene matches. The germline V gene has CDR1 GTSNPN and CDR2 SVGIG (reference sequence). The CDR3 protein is CAWSVQGGGKLFF. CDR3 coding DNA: TGTGCCTGGAGTGTACAGGGGGGAGGAAAACTGTTTTTT.

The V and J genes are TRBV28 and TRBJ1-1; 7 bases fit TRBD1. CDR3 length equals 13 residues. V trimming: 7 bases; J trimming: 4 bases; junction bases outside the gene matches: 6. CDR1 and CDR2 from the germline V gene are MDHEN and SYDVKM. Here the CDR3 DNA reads TGTGCCAGCACCCTGAGGGGGCGCACTGAAGCTTTCTTT. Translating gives CASTLRGRTEAFF.

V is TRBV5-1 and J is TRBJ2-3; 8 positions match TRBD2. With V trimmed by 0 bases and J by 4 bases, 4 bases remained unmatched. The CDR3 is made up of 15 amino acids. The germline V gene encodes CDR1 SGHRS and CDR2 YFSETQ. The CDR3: CASSLVIAGPDTQYF. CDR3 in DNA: TGCGCCAGCAGCTTGGTAATAGCGGGGCCAGATACGCAGTATTTT.

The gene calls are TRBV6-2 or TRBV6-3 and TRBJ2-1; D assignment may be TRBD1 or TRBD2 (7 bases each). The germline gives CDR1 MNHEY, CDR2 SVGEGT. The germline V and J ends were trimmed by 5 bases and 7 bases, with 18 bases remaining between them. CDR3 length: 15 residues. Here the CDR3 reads CASSGRGRGSNEQFF. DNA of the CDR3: TGTGCCAGCAGTGGGAGGGGGCGCGGTAGTAATGAGCAGTTCTTC.

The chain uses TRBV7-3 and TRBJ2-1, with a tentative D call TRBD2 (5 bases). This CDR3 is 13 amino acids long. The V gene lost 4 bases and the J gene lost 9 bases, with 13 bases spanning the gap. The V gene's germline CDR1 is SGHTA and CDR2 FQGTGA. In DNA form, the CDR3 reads TGTGCCAGCAGCTACCAAGCGGTCGGTGAGCAGTTCTTC. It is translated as CASSYQAVGEQFF.

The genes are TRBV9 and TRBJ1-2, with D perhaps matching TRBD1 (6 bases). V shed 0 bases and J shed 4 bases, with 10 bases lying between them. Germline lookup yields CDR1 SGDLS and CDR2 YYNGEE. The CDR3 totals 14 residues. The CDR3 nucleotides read TGTGCCAGCAGCGTAGGGGGACACGGCTATGGCTACACCTTC. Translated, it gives CASSVGGHGYGYTF.

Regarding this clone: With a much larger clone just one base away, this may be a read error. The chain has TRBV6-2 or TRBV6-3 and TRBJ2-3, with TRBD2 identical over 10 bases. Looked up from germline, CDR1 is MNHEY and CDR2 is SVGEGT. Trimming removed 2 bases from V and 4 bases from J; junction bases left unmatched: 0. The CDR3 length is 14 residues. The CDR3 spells CASSYGTSADTQYF. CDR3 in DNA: TGTGCCAGCAGTTACGGGACTAGCGCAGATACGCAGTATTTT.

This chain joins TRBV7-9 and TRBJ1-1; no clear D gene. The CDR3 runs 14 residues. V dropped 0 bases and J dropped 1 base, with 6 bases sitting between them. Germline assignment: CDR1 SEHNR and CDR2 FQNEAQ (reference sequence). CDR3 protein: CASSLASGNTEAFF. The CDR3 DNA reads TGTGCCAGCAGCTTAGCGTCCGGGAACACTGAAGCTTTCTTT.

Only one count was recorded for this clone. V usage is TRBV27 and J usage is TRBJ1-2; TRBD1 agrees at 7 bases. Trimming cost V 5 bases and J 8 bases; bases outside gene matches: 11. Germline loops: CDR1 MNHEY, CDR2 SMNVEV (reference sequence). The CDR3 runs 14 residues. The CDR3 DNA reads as TGTGCCAGCAGTCCAACCCGACAGGGTTTAGGCTACACCTTC. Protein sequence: CASSPTRQGLGYTF.

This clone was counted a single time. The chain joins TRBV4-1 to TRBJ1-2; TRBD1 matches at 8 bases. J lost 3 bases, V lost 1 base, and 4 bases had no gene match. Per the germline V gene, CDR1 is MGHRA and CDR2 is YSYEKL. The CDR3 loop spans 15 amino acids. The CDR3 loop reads CASSQVPGGYYGYTF. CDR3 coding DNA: TGCGCCAGCAGCCAAGTCCCAGGGGGCTACTATGGCTACACCTTC.

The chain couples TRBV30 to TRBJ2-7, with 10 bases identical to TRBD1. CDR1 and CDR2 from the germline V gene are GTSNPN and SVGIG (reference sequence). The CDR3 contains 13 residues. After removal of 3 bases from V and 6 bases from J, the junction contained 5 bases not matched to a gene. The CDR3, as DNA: TGTGCCTGGAGCACGGGACAGGGGCGCGAGCAGTACTTC. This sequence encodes CAWSTGQGREQYF.

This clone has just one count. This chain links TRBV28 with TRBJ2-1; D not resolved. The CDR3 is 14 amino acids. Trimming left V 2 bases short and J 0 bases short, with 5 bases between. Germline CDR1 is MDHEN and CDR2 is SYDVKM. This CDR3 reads CASSLAPSYNEQFF. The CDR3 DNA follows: TGTGCCAGCAGTTTAGCCCCCTCCTACAATGAGCAGTTCTTC.

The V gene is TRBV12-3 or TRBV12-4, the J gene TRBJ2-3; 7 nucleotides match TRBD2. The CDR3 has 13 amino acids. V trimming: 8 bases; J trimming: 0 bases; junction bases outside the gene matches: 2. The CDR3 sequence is CASGRESTDTQYF. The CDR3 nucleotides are TGTGCCAGCGGGCGGGAGAGCACAGATACGCAGTATTTT.

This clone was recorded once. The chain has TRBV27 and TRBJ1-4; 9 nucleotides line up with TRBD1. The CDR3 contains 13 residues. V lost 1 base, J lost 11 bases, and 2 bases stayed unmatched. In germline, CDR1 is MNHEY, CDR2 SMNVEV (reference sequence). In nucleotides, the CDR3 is TGTGCCAGCAGTTTATGGGGACAGGGCAAACTGTTTTTT. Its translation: CASSLWGQGKLFF.

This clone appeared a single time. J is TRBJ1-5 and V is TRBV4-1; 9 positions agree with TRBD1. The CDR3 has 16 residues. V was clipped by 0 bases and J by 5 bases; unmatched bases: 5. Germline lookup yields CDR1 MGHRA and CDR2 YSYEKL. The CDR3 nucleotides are TGCGCCAGCAGCCAAGATGGGGGACAGGGTTATCAGCCCCAGCATTTT. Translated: CASSQDGGQGYQPQHF.

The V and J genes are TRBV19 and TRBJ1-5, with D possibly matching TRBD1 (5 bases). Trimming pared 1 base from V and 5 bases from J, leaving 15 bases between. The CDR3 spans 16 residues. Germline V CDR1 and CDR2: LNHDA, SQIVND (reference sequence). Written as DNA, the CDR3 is TGTGCCAGTAGTATAGCGGGTTCAGGGTTCGATCAGCCCCAGCATTTT. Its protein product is CASSIAGSGFDQPQHF.

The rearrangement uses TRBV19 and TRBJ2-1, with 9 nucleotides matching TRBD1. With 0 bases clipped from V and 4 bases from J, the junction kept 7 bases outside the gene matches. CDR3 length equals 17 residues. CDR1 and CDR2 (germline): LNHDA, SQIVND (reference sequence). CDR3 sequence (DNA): TGTGCCAGTAGTATAGACCCCGGGACAGGGTGGTACAATGAGCAGTTCTTC. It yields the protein CASSIDPGTGWYNEQFF.

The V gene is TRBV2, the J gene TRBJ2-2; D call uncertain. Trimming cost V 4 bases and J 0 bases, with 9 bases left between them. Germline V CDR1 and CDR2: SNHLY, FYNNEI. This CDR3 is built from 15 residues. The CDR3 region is CASSGSDPNTGELFF. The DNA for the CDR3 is TGTGCCAGCAGTGGTTCTGATCCGAACACCGGGGAGCTGTTTTTT.

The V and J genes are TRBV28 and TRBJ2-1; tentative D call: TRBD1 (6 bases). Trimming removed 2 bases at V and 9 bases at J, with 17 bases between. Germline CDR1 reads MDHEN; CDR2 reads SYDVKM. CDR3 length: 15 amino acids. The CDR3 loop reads CASSLGGQGSTEQFF. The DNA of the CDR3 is TGTGCCAGCAGTTTAGGCGGCCAGGGGAGTACTGAGCAGTTCTTC.

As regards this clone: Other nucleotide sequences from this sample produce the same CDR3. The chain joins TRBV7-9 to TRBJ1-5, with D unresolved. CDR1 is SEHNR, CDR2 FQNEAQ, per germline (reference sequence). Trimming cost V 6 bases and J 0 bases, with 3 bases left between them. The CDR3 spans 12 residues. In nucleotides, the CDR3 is TGTGCCAGCAGTCTTAGCAATCAGCCCCAGCATTTT. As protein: CASSLSNQPQHF.

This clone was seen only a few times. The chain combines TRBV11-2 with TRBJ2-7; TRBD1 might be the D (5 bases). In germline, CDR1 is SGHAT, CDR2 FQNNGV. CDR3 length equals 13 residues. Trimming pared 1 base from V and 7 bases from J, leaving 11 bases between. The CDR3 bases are TGTGCCAGCAGCTTAGGGTTGGGGCGGGAGCAGTACTTC. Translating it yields CASSLGLGREQYF.

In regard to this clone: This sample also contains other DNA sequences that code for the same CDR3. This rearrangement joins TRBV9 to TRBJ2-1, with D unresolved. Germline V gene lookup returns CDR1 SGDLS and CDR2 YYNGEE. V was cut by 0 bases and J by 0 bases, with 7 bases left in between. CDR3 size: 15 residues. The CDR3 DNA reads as TGTGCCAGCAGCGTAGGGGCTAGCTCCTACAATGAGCAGTTCTTC. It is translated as CASSVGASSYNEQFF.

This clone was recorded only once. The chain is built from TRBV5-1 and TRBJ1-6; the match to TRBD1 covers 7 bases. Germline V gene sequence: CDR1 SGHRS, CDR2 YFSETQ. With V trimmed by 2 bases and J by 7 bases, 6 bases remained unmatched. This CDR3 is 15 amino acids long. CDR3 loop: CASSLRTGVNSPLHF. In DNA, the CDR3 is TGCGCCAGCAGCTTAAGAACAGGGGTCAATTCACCCCTCCACTTT.

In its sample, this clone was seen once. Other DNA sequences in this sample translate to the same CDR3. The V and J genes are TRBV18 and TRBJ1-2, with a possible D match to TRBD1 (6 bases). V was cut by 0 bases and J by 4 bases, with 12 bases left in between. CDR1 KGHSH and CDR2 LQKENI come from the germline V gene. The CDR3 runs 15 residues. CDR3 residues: CASSPPGGGSYGYTF. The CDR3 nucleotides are TGTGCCAGCTCACCACCCGGGGGCGGGAGCTATGGCTACACCTTC.